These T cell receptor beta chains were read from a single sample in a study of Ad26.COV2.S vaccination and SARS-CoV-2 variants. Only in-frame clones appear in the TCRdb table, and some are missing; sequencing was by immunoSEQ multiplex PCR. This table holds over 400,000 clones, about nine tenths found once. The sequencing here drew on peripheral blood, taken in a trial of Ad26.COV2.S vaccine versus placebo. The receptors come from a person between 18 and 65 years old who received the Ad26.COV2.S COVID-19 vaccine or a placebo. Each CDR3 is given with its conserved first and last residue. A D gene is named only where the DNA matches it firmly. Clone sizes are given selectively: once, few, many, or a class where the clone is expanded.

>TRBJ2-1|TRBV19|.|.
TGTGCCAGTAGTATAGATCGCCGCGGGGCGTCCTACAATGAGCAGTTCTTC
CASSIDRRGASYNEQFF
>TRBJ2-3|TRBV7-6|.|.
TGTGCCAGCAGCTTAAAGGGGGGGCCCGATACGCAGTATTTT
CASSLKGGPDTQYF
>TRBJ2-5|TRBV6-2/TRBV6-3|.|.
TGTGCCAGCAGTTACGTCGGGGGGCCCCGGGGACAAGAGACCCAGTACTTC
CASSYVGGPRGQETQYF
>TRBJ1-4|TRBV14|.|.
TGTGCCAGCAGCCATATGGGCGAGGGGAATGAAAAACTGTTTTTT
CASSHMGEGNEKLFF
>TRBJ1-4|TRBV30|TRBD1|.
TGTGCCTGGAGAGGGACAGCCTCTAATGAAAAACTGTTTTTT
CAWRGTASNEKLFF
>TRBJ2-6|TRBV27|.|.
TGTGCCAGCAGTTTAGATCCACGCCAGCTAGCAGGGGCTGGGGCCAACGTCCTGACTTTC
CASSLDPRQLAGAGANVLTF
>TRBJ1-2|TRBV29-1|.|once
TGCAGCGTTGACAAGACGGGGAACGGAGTTAACTATGGCTACACCTTC
CSVDKTGNGVNYGYTF
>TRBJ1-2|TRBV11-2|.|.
TGTGCCAGCAGCTCCGAAGCCAGGGTGAACTATGGCTACACCTTC
CASSSEARVNYGYTF
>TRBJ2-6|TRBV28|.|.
TGTGCCAGCAGTTTACTGGGCCCAAGCTCTGGGGCCAACGTCCTGACTTTC
CASSLLGPSSGANVLTF
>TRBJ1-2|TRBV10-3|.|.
TGTGCCGGCTCTCGGCAGGCGAGTGGTGGCTACACCTTC
CAGSRQASGGYTF
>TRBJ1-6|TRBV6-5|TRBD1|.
TGTGCCAGCAGAGGCGGACAGGGGCATAATTCACCCCTCCACTTT
CASRGGQGHNSPLHF
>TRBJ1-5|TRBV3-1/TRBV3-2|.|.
TGTGCCAGCAGCCAAGGAGGACATCAGCCCCAGCATTTT
CASSQGGHQPQHF
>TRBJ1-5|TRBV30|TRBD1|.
TGTGCCTGGAGACAAGGGGGCACTGGCAATCAGCCCCAGCATTTT
CAWRQGGTGNQPQHF
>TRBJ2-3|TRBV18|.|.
TGTGCCAGCTCACCACAGGGCGGTCCTAGCACAGATACGCAGTATTTT
CASSPQGGPSTDTQYF
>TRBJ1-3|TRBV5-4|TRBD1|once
TGTGCCAGCAGCTTGGGGGACAGCCGCTCTGGAAACACCATATATTTT
CASSLGDSRSGNTIYF
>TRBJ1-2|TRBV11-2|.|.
TGTGCCAGCAGCTTAGTGACAGTTGGCTACACCTTC
CASSLVTVGYTF
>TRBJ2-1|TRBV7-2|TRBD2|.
TGTGCCAGCAGCACAGCCCGGACTAGCGGGGATGAGCAGTTCTTC
CASSTARTSGDEQFF
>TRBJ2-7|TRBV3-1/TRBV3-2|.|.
TGTGCCAGCAGCCACCTCGCCGAGCAGTACTTC
CASSHLAEQYF
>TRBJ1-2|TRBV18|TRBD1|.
TGTGCCAGCTCAGCGACGGACAGGGACTATGGCTACACCTTC
CASSATDRDYGYTF
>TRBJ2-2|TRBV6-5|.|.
TGTGCCAGCAGTTACTCGGGCGGGCAGCCCGGGGAGCTGTTTTTT
CASSYSGGQPGELFF
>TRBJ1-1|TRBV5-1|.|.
TGCGCCAGCAGCTTGAGTTTGAACACTGAAGCTTTCTTT
CASSLSLNTEAFF
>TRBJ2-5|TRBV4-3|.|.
TGCGCCAGCAGCCAAGACTTCCACCCCAGGGAGACCCAGTACTTC
CASSQDFHPRETQYF
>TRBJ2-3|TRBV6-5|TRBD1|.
TGTGCCAGCAGTTATGGGGTCACAGGGGCAGATACGCAGTATTTT
CASSYGVTGADTQYF
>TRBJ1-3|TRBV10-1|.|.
TGCGCCAGCATAAGGGGTGGAAACACCATATATTTT
CASIRGGNTIYF
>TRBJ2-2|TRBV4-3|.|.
TGCGCCAGCAGCCAAGCCCCGGGTCCAGCACGGACCGGGGAGCTGTTTTTT
CASSQAPGPARTGELFF
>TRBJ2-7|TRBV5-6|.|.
TGTGCCAGCAGCTCTTTCACCTACGAGCAGTACTTC
CASSSFTYEQYF
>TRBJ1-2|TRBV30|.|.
TGTGCCTGGAAAAAGGACAGCCGCGGCTACACCTTC
CAWKKDSRGYTF
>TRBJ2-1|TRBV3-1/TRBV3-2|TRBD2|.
TGTGCCAGCAGCCAAGATGAGGGACTAGCTCTTGAGCAGTTCTTC
CASSQDEGLALEQFF
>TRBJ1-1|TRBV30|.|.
TGTGCCTGGAGTGTACTGGGGAGAGAAGCTTTCTTT
CAWSVLGREAFF
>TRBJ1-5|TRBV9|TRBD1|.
TGTGCCAGCAGCGTAGGAGGGGGCAATAGCAATCAGCCCCAGCATTTT
CASSVGGGNSNQPQHF
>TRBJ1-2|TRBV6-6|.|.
TGTGCCAGCAACCTAGGTCCAGGGGCTAACTATGGCTACACCTTC
CASNLGPGANYGYTF
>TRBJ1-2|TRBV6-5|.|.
TGTGCCAGCAGTTACTCGGGGGGGCGGTATGGCTACACCTTC
CASSYSGGRYGYTF
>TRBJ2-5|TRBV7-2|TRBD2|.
TGTGCCAGCAGCCCCCCAGACGTTCGGGGGGGCCCCGAGACCCAGTACTTC
CASSPPDVRGGPETQYF
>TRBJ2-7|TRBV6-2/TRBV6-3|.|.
TGTGCCAGCAGTTCTGTAACAGGGACCTACGAGCAGTACTTC
CASSSVTGTYEQYF
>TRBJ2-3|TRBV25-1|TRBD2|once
TGTGCCAGCAGTGAACTGGCGGGGGGGGAATCAGATACGCAGTATTTT
CASSELAGGESDTQYF
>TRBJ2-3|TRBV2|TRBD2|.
TGTGCCAGTAGCGGGGGCCGCACAGATACGCAGTATTTT
CASSGGRTDTQYF
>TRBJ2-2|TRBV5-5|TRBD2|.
TGTGCCAGCAGCTTGGTATTTTGGGACTACACGAACACCGGGGAGCTGTTTTTT
CASSLVFWDYTNTGELFF
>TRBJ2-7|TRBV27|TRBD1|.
TGTGCCAGCAGTTTATTGGACAGGGCCTACGAGCAGTACTTC
CASSLLDRAYEQYF
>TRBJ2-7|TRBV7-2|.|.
TGTGCCAGCAGCGCGAACCGAGACAGCGAGCAGTACTTC
CASSANRDSEQYF
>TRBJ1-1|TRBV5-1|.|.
TGCGCCAGCAGCTTAGGACACTCTGAAGCTTTCTTT
CASSLGHSEAFF
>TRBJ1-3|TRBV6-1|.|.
TGTGCCAGCAGTGATTACCGGGCCTCTGGAAACACCATATATTTT
CASSDYRASGNTIYF
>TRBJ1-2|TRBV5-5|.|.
TGTGCCAGCAGCTTGGCTGTATCGACAAGCAACTATGGCTACACCTTC
CASSLAVSTSNYGYTF
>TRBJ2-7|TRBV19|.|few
TGTGCCAGTAGCCCCCATGACGGGACCGAGCAGTACTTC
CASSPHDGTEQYF
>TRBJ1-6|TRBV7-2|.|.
TGTGCCAGCAGCTTAGGGGCAGGAATTGATTCACCCCTCCACTTT
CASSLGAGIDSPLHF
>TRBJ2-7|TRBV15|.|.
TGTGCCACCAGCACGCGACAGTTCTACGAGCAGTACTTC
CATSTRQFYEQYF